This TCR beta chain was sequenced in a study of T cells expressing NK-cell markers. Whole-study context: The authors derived TCR beta repertoires from sorted CD3+CD56+NKG2C+, CD3+CD56+NKG2C- and CD3+CD56-NKG2C+ T cells. There were seven HCMV-seropositive donors and one seronegative donor among the eight sequenced.

Overall study results and limits: About six of the donors carried dominant NKG2C+ clonotypes that took up about 1.0-7.5% of their CD8+ T cells.

This CDR3 has 14 amino acids. Germline assignment: CDR1 SGHTA and CDR2 FQGTGA. Remarks on this clonotype: Its antigen is currently unknown.

The authors generated TCR beta cDNA through 5'RACE template switching with UMIs. TCRdb re-called the 5' RACE reads and shows each CDR3 protein once, DNA omitted. The sample totals roughly 390,000 distinct CDR3 sequences. The chain joins TRBV7-3 to TRBJ2-7; TCRdb's D call of TRBD1 is untestable without DNA. The sequenced sample consisted of blood T cells: a sorted CD56 or NKG2C T cell subset, CD4+ or CD8+ T cells, or bulk PBMC T cells (not recorded which). The source is a man aged 18-75 years in good health. The CDR3: CASSSRDTYYEQYF.